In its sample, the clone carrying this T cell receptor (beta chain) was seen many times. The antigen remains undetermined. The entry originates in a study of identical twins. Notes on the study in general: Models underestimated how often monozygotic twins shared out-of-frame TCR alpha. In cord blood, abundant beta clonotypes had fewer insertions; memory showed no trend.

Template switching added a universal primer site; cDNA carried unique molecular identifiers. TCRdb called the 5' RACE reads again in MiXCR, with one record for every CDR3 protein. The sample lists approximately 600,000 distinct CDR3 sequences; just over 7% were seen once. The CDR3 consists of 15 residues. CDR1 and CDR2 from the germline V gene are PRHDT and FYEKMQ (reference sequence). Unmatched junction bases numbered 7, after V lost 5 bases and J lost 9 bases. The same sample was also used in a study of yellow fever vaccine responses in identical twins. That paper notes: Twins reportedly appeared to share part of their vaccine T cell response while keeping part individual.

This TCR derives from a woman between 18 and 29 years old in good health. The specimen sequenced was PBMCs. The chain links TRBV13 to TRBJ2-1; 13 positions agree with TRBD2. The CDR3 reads CASSIGLAGDREQFF. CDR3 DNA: TGTGCCAGCAGCATCGGACTAGCGGGGGATCGTGAGCAGTTCTTC. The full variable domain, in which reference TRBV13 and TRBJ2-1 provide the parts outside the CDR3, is AAGVIQSPRHLIKEKRETATLKCYPIPRHDTVYWYQQGPGQDPQFLISFYEKMQSDKGSIPDRFSAQQFSDYHSELNMSSLELGDSALYFCASSIGLAGDREQFFGPGTRLTVL.